This entry lists 8 T cell receptor beta chains sequenced from one sample in a study of shared clonotypes between healthy human individuals. The protocol was immunoSEQ multiplex PCR, while the TCRdb copy is restricted to in-frame clones and leaves out a portion. The table records 500,000 to 700,000 clones, around 96% of them present only once. CD8 cells regarded as naive lacked CD45RO, were positively chosen for CCR7, and omitted terminally differentiated effector memory CD45RA+ cells. The sample comprised naive CD8+ T cells sorted from blood. The receptor set was obtained from a woman aged 25 to 39 in good health.

This chain connects TRBV29-1 to TRBJ1-4, with unresolved D. Looked up from germline, CDR1 is SQVTM and CDR2 is ANQGSEA. Trimming left V 6 bases short and J 0 bases short, with 11 bases between. This CDR3 region has 14 residues. The CDR3 bases are TGCAGCGTCCTCAGCGGGGCAACTAATGAAAAACTGTTTTTT. This sequence encodes CSVLSGATNEKLFF.

The V and J genes are TRBV5-4 and TRBJ2-2, with D unresolved. Deletions cut 10 bases from V and 0 bases from J, with 7 bases between. The CDR3 sequence is 12 residues long. Germline CDR1 SGHNT, CDR2 YYREEE (reference sequence). The CDR3 sequence: CAYRSNTGELFF. In DNA form, the CDR3 reads TGTGCCTATCGATCGAACACCGGGGAGCTGTTTTTT.

J is TRBJ1-2 and V is TRBV7-6, with a tentative D call TRBD1 (6 bases). V lost 8 bases to trimming and J lost 2 bases, with 9 bases between them. The CDR3 consists of 12 residues. Germline CDR1 is SGHVS and CDR2 is FNYEAQ. CDR3: CASGGPNYGYTF. Written as DNA, the CDR3 is TGTGCCAGCGGGGGCCCCAACTATGGCTACACCTTC.

Turning to this clone: The junction shows a germline mismatch at one end, possibly a read error. CDR3 region: CARRSPGNYGYTF. CDR3 nucleotides: TGTGCCCGGAGGTCCCCGGGGAACTATGGCTACACCTTC. The chain carries TRBV30 and TRBJ1-2; D not certain. CDR3 length: 13 residues. CDR1 and CDR2 from the germline V gene are GTSNPN and SVGIG (reference sequence). Complete variable domain (other parts from reference TRBV30 and TRBJ1-2): SQTIHQWPATLVQPVGSPLSLECTVEGTSNPNLYWYRQAAGRGLQLLFYSVGIGQISSEVPQNLSASRPQDRQFILSSKKLLLSDSGFYLCARRSPGNYGYTFGSGTRLTVV.

The V call is TRBV7-6, the J call TRBJ2-7; maybe TRBD2 (5 bases). The CDR3 sequence is 14 residues long. CDR1 is SGHVS and CDR2 is FNYEAQ in the germline V gene. V was pared by 0 bases and J by 4 bases, with 10 bases between. The CDR3: CASSLAGSGYEQYF. In DNA, the CDR3 is TGTGCCAGCAGCTTAGCGGGATCGGGGTACGAGCAGTACTTC.

This chain connects TRBV5-6 to TRBJ2-7; D uncertain. The CDR3 length is 14 residues. The germline CDR1 and CDR2 sequences are SGHDT and YYEEEE. Trimming removed 4 bases from V and 2 bases from J, with 13 bases in between. The CDR3 protein is CASSRGYSTYEQYF. CDR3 DNA: TGTGCCAGCAGCCGAGGATACAGTACCTACGAGCAGTACTTC.

This chain links TRBV19 with TRBJ2-7, with a weak D call TRBD2 (6 bases). CDR1 and CDR2 (germline): LNHDA, SQIVND (reference sequence). The CDR3 totals 14 residues. The V gene lost 3 bases and the J gene lost 2 bases, with 11 bases spanning the gap. The CDR3 protein is CASSIVSGPYEQYF. CDR3 DNA sequence: TGTGCCAGTAGTATTGTTAGCGGCCCCTACGAGCAGTACTTC.

CDR3 nucleotides: TGTGCCAGTAGTCCCAACGAGTACGGAAGCTACGAGCAGTACTTC. Its translation: CASSPNEYGSYEQYF. The rearrangement joins TRBV19 to TRBJ2-7; unclear D gene. V gave up 5 bases and J gave up 3 bases, with 17 bases separating them. The CDR3 extends over 15 amino acids. The germline V gene encodes CDR1 LNHDA and CDR2 SQIVND (reference sequence).